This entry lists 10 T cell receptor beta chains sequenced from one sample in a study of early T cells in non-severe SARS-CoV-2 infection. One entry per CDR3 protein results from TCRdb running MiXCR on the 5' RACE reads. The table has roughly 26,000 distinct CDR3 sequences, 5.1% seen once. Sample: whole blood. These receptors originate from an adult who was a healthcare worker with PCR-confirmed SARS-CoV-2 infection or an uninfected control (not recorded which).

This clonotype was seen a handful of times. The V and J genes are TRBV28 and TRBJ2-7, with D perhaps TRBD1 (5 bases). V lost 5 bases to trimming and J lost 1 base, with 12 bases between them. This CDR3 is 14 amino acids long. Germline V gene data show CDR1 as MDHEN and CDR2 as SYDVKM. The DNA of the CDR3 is TGTGCCAGCAGTGTACCCCAGGGTTCCTACGAGCAGTACTTC. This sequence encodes CASSVPQGSYEQYF.

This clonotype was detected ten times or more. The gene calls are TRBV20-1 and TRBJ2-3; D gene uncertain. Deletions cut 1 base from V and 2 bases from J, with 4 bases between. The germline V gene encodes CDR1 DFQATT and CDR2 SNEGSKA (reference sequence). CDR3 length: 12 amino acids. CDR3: CSARADTDTQYF. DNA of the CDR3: TGCAGTGCTAGAGCGGACACAGATACGCAGTATTTT.

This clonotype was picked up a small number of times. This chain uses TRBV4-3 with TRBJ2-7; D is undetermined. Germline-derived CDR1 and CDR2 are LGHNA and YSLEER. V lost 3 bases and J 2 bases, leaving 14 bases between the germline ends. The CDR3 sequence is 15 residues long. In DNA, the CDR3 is TGCGCCAGCAGCCATCTCCGGGTTGGGGCCTACGAGCAGTACTTC. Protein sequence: CASSHLRVGAYEQYF.

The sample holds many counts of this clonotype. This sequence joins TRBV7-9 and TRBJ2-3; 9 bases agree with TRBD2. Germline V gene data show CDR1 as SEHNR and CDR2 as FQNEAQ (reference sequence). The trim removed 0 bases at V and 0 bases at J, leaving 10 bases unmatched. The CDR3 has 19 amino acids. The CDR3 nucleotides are TGTGCCAGCAGCTTAGCGCTCCAGCGGGGGGACACTAGCACAGATACGCAGTATTTT. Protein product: CASSLALQRGDTSTDTQYF.

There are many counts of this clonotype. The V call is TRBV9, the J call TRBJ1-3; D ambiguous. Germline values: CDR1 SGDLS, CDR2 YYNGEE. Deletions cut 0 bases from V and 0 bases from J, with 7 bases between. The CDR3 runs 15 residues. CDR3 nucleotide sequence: TGTGCCAGCAGCGTAGACTTCGCCTCTGGAAACACCATATATTTT. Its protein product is CASSVDFASGNTIYF. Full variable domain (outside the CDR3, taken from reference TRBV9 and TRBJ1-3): DSGVTQTPKHLITATGQRVTLRCSPRSGDLSVYWYQQSLDQGLQFLIQYYNGEERAKGNILERFSAQQFPDLHSELNLSSLELGDSALYFCASSVDFASGNTIYFGEGSWLTVV.

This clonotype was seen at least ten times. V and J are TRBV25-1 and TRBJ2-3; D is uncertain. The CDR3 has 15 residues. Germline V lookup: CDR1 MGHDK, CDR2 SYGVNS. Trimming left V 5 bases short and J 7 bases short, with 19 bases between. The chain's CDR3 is CASSFPGPQGYTQYF. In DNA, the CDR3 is TGTGCCAGCAGTTTTCCCGGGCCCCAAGGCTATACGCAGTATTTT.

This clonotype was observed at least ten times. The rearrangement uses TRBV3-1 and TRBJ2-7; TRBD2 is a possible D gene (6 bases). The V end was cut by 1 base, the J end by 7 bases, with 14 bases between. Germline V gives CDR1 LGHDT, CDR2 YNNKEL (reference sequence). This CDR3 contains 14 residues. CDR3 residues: CASSQVAAPWEQYF. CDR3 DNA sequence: TGTGCCAGCAGCCAAGTAGCGGCACCTTGGGAGCAGTACTTC.

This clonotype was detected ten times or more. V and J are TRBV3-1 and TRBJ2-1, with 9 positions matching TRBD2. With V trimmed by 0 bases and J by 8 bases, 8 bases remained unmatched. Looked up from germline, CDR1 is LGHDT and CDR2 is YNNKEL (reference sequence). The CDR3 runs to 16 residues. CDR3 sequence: CASSQEGGGGADEQFF. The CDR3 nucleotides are TGTGCCAGCAGCCAAGAGGGTGGCGGGGGGGCAGATGAGCAGTTCTTC.

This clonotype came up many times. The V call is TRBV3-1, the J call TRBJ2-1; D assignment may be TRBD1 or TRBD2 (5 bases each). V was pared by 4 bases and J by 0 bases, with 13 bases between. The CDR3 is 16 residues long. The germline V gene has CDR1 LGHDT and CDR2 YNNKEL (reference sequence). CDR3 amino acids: CASSPWDESSYNEQFF. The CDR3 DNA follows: TGTGCCAGCAGCCCCTGGGACGAAAGCTCCTACAATGAGCAGTTCTTC.

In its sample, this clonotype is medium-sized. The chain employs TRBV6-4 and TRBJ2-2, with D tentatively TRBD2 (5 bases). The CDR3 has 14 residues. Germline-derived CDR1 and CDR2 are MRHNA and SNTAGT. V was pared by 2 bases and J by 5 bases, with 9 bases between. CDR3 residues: CASSDVAGTGELFF. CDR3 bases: TGTGCCAGCAGTGACGTGGCGGGTACCGGGGAGCTGTTTTTT.